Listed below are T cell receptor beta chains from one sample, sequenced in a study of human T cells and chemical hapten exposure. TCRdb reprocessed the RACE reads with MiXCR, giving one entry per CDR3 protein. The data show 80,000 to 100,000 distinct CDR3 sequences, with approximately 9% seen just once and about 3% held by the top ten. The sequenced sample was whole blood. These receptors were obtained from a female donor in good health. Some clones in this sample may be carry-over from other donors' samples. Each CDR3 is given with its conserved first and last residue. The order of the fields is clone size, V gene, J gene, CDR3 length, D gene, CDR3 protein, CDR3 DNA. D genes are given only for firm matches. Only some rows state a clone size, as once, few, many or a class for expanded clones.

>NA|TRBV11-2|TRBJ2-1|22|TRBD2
CASSHPTRHYPGLAGKDNEQFF
TGTGCCAGCAGCCATCCTACCCGACATTATCCGGGACTAGCGGGAAAGGACAATGAGCAGTTCTTC
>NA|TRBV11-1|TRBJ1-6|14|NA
CASSYYGQNSPLHF
TGTGCCAGCAGCTACTACGGACAGAATTCACCCCTCCACTTT
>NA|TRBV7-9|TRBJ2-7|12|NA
CASSWVTGEQYF
TGTGCCAGCAGCTGGGTCACAGGGGAGCAGTACTTC
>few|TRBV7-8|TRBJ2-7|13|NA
CASSRGQTYEQYF
TGTGCCAGCAGCAGGGGACAAACCTACGAGCAGTACTTC
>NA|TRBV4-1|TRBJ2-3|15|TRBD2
CASKTIAGVTDTQYF
TGCGCCAGCAAGACAATAGCGGGAGTCACAGATACGCAGTATTTT
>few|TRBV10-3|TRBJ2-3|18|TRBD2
CAISEGLGSLIGTDTQYF
TGTGCCATCAGTGAGGGACTAGGCTCATTGATTGGCACAGATACGCAGTATTTT
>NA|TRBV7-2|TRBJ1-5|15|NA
CASSFDRQGNQPQHF
TGTGCCAGCAGCTTTGATCGGCAGGGCAATCAGCCCCAGCATTTT
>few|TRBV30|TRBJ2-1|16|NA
CAWRGRTISSYNEQFF
TGTGCCTGGAGGGGACGGACGATTAGCTCCTACAATGAGCAGTTCTTC
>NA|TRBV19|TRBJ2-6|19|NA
CASTGNSEYTISGANVLTF
TGTGCCAGTACCGGCAACAGCGAGTATACAATCTCTGGGGCCAACGTCCTGACTTTC
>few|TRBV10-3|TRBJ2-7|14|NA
CAISEVGGTYEQYF
TGTGCCATCAGTGAGGTAGGGGGGACCTACGAGCAGTACTTC
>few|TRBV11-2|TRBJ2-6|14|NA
CASSTGLGANVLTF
TGTGCCAGCAGCACAGGGTTAGGGGCCAACGTCCTGACTTTC
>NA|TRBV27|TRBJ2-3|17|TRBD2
CASRMLAGTSGTDTQYF
TGTGCCAGCAGGATGTTAGCCGGGACTAGCGGCACAGATACGCAGTATTTT
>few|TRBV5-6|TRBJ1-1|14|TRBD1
CASSRTGMNTEAFF
TGTGCCAGCAGCAGGACAGGGATGAACACTGAAGCTTTCTTT
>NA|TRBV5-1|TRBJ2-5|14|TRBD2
CASSFASGRETQYF
TGCGCCAGCAGCTTCGCTAGCGGTCGAGAGACCCAGTACTTC
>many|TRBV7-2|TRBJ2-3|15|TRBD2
CASSQGSSGGDTQYF
TGTGCCAGCAGCCAGGGGTCTAGCGGGGGAGATACGCAGTATTTT
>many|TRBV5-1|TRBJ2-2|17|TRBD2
CASSFSSGRANTGELFF
TGCGCCAGCAGCTTCTCTAGCGGGAGGGCGAACACCGGGGAGCTGTTTTTT
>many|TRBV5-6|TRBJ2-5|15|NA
CASSLRIEGGKTQYF
TGTGCCAGCAGCTTGAGGATAGAGGGGGGAAAGACCCAGTACTTC